The clone carrying this T cell receptor beta chain appeared many times. Its antigen remains unidentified. The germline CDR1 and CDR2 sequences are MNHEY and SVGEGT. V was clipped by 1 base and J by 9 bases, with 7 bases between them. The CDR3 consists of 12 residues. The data derive from a study of T cells in Graves' hyperthyroidism and ophthalmopathy. Amplification targeted TCR beta CDR3 regions from RNA transcripts. The TCR CDR3 was amplified in a first-round RT-PCR using the HTBI primer set. TCRdb independently ran MiXCR on the multiplex PCR reads; one entry per CDR3 protein. Counted here are under 750,000 distinct CDR3 sequences, around a sixth occurring once; the ten biggest clones make up over 15%. Not enrolled were patients with uncontrolled infection, other autoimmune disease, pregnancy or lactation. Diagnosis rested on symptoms, serum thyroxine and TRAb, thyroid ultrasound, and orbital computed tomography. The authors obtained PBMCs from around 10 ml of fresh peripheral blood.

The study, taken as a whole, reports: The model identified upcoming ophthalmopathy a median roughly 6 months ahead of onset.

The source is a woman between 50 and 59 years old with Graves' hyperthyroidism that later progressed to Graves' ophthalmopathy. The genes are TRBV6-2 or TRBV6-3 and TRBJ2-1; D not resolved. The sequencing input was blood. As DNA, the CDR3 is TGTGCCAGCAGTTACTTCCCCCCTGAGCAGTTCTTC. Residues: CASSYFPPEQFF.